The next 23 T cell receptor beta chains were all read from a single sample in a study of blood T cell repertoires in COVID-19. The assay was immunoSEQ multiplex PCR, and TCRdb's table has in-frame clones only and misses some. Of 50,000 to 60,000 clones listed, 90% are singletons. Sequenced: peripheral blood. Receptors originate from a man aged 35-49 years with acute or convalescent COVID-19.

V and J are TRBV7-8 and TRBJ2-1; D may be TRBD2 (5 bases). Germline assignment: CDR1 SGHVS and CDR2 FQNEAQ. This CDR3 contains 15 residues. Trimming removed 1 base from V and 3 bases from J, with 10 bases in between. Written as DNA, the CDR3 is TGTGCCAGCAGCTTAGACACGACTAACTACAATGAGCAGTTCTTC. Translating it yields CASSLDTTNYNEQFF. Complete variable domain (other parts from reference TRBV7-8 and TRBJ2-1): GAGVSQSPRYKVAKRGQDVALRCDPISGHVSLFWYQQALGQGPEFLTYFQNEAQLDKSGLPSDRFFAERPEGSVSTLKIQRTQQEDSAVYLCASSLDTTNYNEQFFGPGTRLTVL.

The rearrangement links TRBV10-1 to TRBJ2-3, with 9 bases aligning to TRBD1. The CDR3 runs 17 residues. The V gene end was trimmed by 6 bases and the J gene end by 1 base; junction bases not matched to a gene: 11. Germline loops: CDR1 WNHNN, CDR2 SYGVQD (reference sequence). In DNA, the CDR3 is TGCGCCAGCAGCTTCGGGACAGGGAGGTTGGGCACAGATACGCAGTATTTT. The encoded protein is CASSFGTGRLGTDTQYF.

This rearrangement joins TRBV19 to TRBJ2-7, with a weak D call TRBD1 (5 bases). The ends were cut back, 4 bases at V and 5 bases at J, with 9 bases in the middle. The CDR3 sequence is 12 residues long. CDR1 LNHDA and CDR2 SQIVND come from the germline V gene (reference sequence). The DNA for the CDR3 is TGTGCCAGTAGTACCGCAGGGAACGAGCAGTACTTC. It translates to CASSTAGNEQYF.

The CDR3 DNA sequence: TGTGCCAGCAGCCAAGACTGGGGGACTAGCGGGAGAACCGGGGAGCTGTTTTTT. Protein sequence: CASSQDWGTSGRTGELFF. The chain links TRBV4-2 to TRBJ2-2, with 14 bases that match TRBD2. The CDR3 sequence is 18 residues long. Germline loops: CDR1 LGHNA, CDR2 YNFKEQ. Germline trimming cut 0 bases from V and 5 bases from J; bases unmatched to any gene: 5.

The rearrangement uses TRBV7-2 and TRBJ1-1, with 7 bases aligning to TRBD1. CDR1 and CDR2 from the germline V gene are SGHTA and FQGNSA. The CDR3 has 13 amino acids. After removal of 3 bases from V and 9 bases from J, the junction contained 7 bases not matched to a gene. CDR3 sequence: CASSFGGTVKAFF. CDR3 nucleotide sequence: TGTGCCAGCAGCTTCGGTGGGACAGTTAAAGCTTTCTTT.

CDR3 sequence: CASSPMVGQVRPQHF. CDR3 coding DNA: TGCGCCAGCAGCCCCATGGTGGGACAGGTCAGGCCCCAGCATTTT. V is TRBV4-1 and J is TRBJ1-5, with 8 bases lining up with TRBD1. The CDR3 runs 15 residues. With 4 bases clipped from V and 9 bases from J, the junction kept 11 bases outside the gene matches. Germline values: CDR1 MGHRA, CDR2 YSYEKL.

The chain couples TRBV19 to TRBJ2-1; tentative D call: TRBD2 (6 bases). The ends were cut back, 8 bases at V and 4 bases at J, with 12 bases in the middle. The CDR3 sequence is 13 residues long. Germline V gene data show CDR1 as LNHDA and CDR2 as SQIVND (reference sequence). In DNA form, the CDR3 reads TGTGCCAGTGGGGGGTTTGGGTACAATGAGCAGTTCTTC. Its protein product is CASGGFGYNEQFF.

The chain recombines TRBV24-1 with TRBJ2-3, with TRBD1 matching over 8 bases. The CDR3 extends over 17 amino acids. V was pared by 5 bases and J by 6 bases, with 15 bases of the junction left unmatched. Germline values: CDR1 KGHDR, CDR2 SFDVKD. CDR3 DNA: TGTGCCACCAGTGCCCTAAGTGGCGCAGGGGGCGTGGATACGCAGTATTTT. Protein product: CATSALSGAGGVDTQYF.

This chain joins TRBV12-3 or TRBV12-4 and TRBJ1-2; 7 positions match TRBD1. This CDR3 spans 13 amino acids. Germline trimming cut 7 bases from V and 2 bases from J; bases unmatched to any gene: 4. The CDR3 reads CASTGTVNYGYTF. The CDR3 DNA reads TGTGCCAGCACTGGGACAGTGAACTATGGCTACACCTTC.

The chain recombines TRBV18 with TRBJ2-3, with TRBD2 identical over 12 bases. The CDR3 totals 17 residues. V shed 3 bases and J 5 bases; nucleotides not matched to a gene: 9. Germline V CDR1 and CDR2: KGHSH, LQKENI. In nucleotides, the CDR3 is TGTGCCAGCTCACCTCGAGGACTAGCGGGGTCTCAAGATACGCAGTATTTT. Its translation is CASSPRGLAGSQDTQYF.

The gene calls are TRBV6-4 and TRBJ2-3; D may be TRBD2 (5 bases). This CDR3 is built from 16 residues. V was pared by 2 bases and J by 0 bases, with 12 bases between. Germline V CDR1 and CDR2: MRHNA, SNTAGT. CDR3 bases: TGTGCCAGCAGTGACCTCGCAGCGGCAAGCACAGATACGCAGTATTTT. This codes for CASSDLAAASTDTQYF.

The V call is TRBV7-8, the J call TRBJ1-1; 8 bases are shared with TRBD1. Germline trimming cut 5 bases from V and 0 bases from J; bases unmatched to any gene: 5. CDR1 and CDR2 from the germline V gene are SGHVS and FQNEAQ. The CDR3 loop spans 15 amino acids. Here the CDR3 DNA reads TGTGCCAGCAGCCTCCGGGACAGGATGAACACTGAAGCTTTCTTT. It codes for CASSLRDRMNTEAFF.

The chain uses TRBV29-1 and TRBJ2-7; no definite D call. The CDR3 has 11 amino acids. Trimming shortened V by 6 bases and J by 2 bases, and 8 bases separated the two germline ends. Germline CDR1 and CDR2: SQVTM and ANQGSEA. In DNA form, the CDR3 reads TGCAGCGTCACAGTGACCTACGAGCAGTACTTC. Encoded protein: CSVTVTYEQYF.

The chain joins TRBV30 to TRBJ1-2; D gene uncertain. Germline-derived CDR1 and CDR2 are GTSNPN and SVGIG (reference sequence). Trimming stripped 0 bases from V and 7 bases from J, with 15 bases between. This CDR3 spans 14 amino acids. The CDR3 spells CAWSVTPTVAGYTF. In nucleotides, the CDR3 is TGTGCCTGGAGTGTAACCCCTACAGTGGCTGGCTACACCTTC.

V is TRBV5-1 and J is TRBJ2-7, with TRBD2 identical over 8 bases. This CDR3 contains 14 residues. The germline V gene encodes CDR1 SGHRS and CDR2 YFSETQ. The ends lost 6 bases at V and 2 bases at J; junction bases unmatched: 7. CDR3 protein: CASKTRGGTYEQYF. For the CDR3, the DNA is TGCGCCAGCAAAACCCGGGGGGGGACCTACGAGCAGTACTTC.

The chain links TRBV6-4 to TRBJ2-1; weak D call: TRBD2 (6 bases). The ends were cut back, 4 bases at V and 7 bases at J, with 8 bases in the middle. This CDR3 spans 12 amino acids. Per the germline V gene, CDR1 is MRHNA and CDR2 is SNTAGT. CDR3 DNA: TGTGCCAGCAGTGCGGGAGAAAATGAGCAGTTCTTC. Its translation: CASSAGENEQFF.

The chain's CDR3 is CASSVRSGLVTDTQYF. The CDR3 region has the DNA TGTGCCAGCAGCGTCCGTAGCGGGTTAGTCACAGATACGCAGTATTTT. This chain connects TRBV3-1 (or the pseudogene TRBV3-2) to TRBJ2-3; TRBD2 aligns across 7 bases. The V segment lost 5 bases and the J segment 2 bases; nucleotides outside the gene matches: 10. Germline lookup yields CDR1 LGHDT and CDR2 YNNKEL (reference sequence). The CDR3 is 16 residues long.

This clone has only a few counts. The V gene is TRBV19, the J gene TRBJ2-1, with no clear D. The CDR3 contains 11 residues. V dropped 6 bases and J dropped 10 bases, with 10 bases sitting between them. Germline CDR1 reads LNHDA; CDR2 reads SQIVND (reference sequence). The CDR3 DNA reads TGTGCCAGTAGATTGCTGGGCGAGCAGTTCTTC. Translated: CASRLLGEQFF.

This chain links TRBV6-5 with TRBJ2-1; 13 bases agree with TRBD2. The J segment lost 8 bases and the V segment lost 8 bases, leaving 6 bases of the junction unmatched. Germline V gives CDR1 MNHEY, CDR2 SVGAGI. The CDR3 loop spans 14 amino acids. The CDR3 region is CASSRGLAGYEQFF. CDR3 sequence (DNA): TGTGCCAGCTCCCGGGGACTAGCGGGATATGAGCAGTTCTTC.

This clone occurred a few times. J is TRBJ1-3 and V is TRBV25-1; 7 bases match TRBD1. The CDR3 length is 18 residues. J gave up 4 bases and V 3 bases, and 15 bases lay outside the gene matches. The V gene's germline CDR1 is MGHDK and CDR2 SYGVNS. The CDR3 DNA reads TGTGCCAGCAGTGATCGCCACGGAACAGGGGTTCAAGGAAACACCATATATTTT. Amino acids: CASSDRHGTGVQGNTIYF.

CDR3 coding DNA: TGTGCCAGCAGCGTAACTAGCGGGAGTCCAGATACGCAGTATTTT. It translates to CASSVTSGSPDTQYF. The V and J genes are TRBV9 and TRBJ2-3, with 11 nucleotides matching TRBD2. The CDR3 spans 15 residues. The V gene end was trimmed by 1 base and the J gene end by 4 bases; junction bases not matched to a gene: 2. The germline CDR1 and CDR2 sequences are SGDLS and YYNGEE. Supplemented by reference TRBV9 and TRBJ2-3, the full variable domain reads DSGVTQTPKHLITATGQRVTLRCSPRSGDLSVYWYQQSLDQGLQFLIQYYNGEERAKGNILERFSAQQFPDLHSELNLSSLELGDSALYFCASSVTSGSPDTQYFGPGTRLTVL.

The chain employs TRBV3-1 (or the pseudogene TRBV3-2) and TRBJ1-5; TRBD1 might be the D (6 bases). The ends were cut back, 4 bases at V and 3 bases at J, with 10 bases in the middle. CDR1 is LGHDT, CDR2 YNNKEL, per germline (reference sequence). The CDR3 has 14 residues. The CDR3 nucleotides are TGTGCCAGCAGCCTCGGACAGAACAATCAGCCCCAGCATTTT. Translating it yields CASSLGQNNQPQHF.

This chain connects TRBV15 to TRBJ2-7; D perhaps matches TRBD2 (5 bases). CDR3 length equals 14 residues. Per germline, CDR1 LNHNV and CDR2 YYDKDF (reference sequence). Trimming stripped 3 bases from V and 2 bases from J, with 11 bases between. CDR3 sequence (DNA): TGTGCCACCAGCAGTATCGGGAACCCCTACGAGCAGTACTTC. It yields the protein CATSSIGNPYEQYF.